This T cell receptor (beta chain) derives from a study of cytomegalovirus exposure and HLA in healthy donors. The overall study: Sequencing of about 179 million T cells in an earlier analysis found around 110 million unique TCR beta sequences.

Worth noting for this clone: Antigen unknown.

Study-wide results and limits: According to a later analysis, most TCR beta chains associated with CMV appeared HLA-restricted. The sole available immune exposure information was CMV serostatus. Reported results showed that the classifier diagnosed cytomegalovirus status with high specificity and sensitivity.

Trimming took 1 base from V and 5 from J, leaving 9 bases between them. The length of the CDR3 is 14 residues. The germline V gene has CDR1 SGDLS and CDR2 YYNGEE. PCR employed 60 Vbeta and 13 Jbeta primers. TCRdb's copy holds only in-frame clones and misses some; the assay was immunoSEQ multiplex PCR. The table records some 150,000 clones, 65% to 80% of them present only once. The source material was PBMCs. The V and J genes are TRBV9 and TRBJ1-4; no reliable D call. This sequence was found in a woman under 40 in good health and CMV-seronegative. CDR3 sequence: CASSVSLGNEKLFF. In DNA, the CDR3 is TGTGCCAGCAGCGTATCGCTAGGCAATGAAAAACTGTTTTTT.